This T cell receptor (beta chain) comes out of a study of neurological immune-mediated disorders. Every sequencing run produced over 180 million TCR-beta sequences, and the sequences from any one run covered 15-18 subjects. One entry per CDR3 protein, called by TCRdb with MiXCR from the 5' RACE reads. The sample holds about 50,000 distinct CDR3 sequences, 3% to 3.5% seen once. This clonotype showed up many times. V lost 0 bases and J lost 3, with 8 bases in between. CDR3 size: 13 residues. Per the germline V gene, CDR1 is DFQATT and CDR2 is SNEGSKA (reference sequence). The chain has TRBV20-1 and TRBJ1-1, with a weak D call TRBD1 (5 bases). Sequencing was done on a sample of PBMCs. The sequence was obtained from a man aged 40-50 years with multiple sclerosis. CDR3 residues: CSAREGGDTEAFF. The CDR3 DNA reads TGCAGTGCTAGAGAGGGAGGGGACACTGAAGCTTTCTTT.